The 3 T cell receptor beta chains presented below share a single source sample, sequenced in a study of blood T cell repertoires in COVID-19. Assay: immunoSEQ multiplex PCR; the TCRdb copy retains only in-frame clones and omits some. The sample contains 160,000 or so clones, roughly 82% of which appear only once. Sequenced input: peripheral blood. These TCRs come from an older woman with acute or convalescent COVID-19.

CDR3 protein: CASSFVLAGSRELFF. CDR3 coding DNA: TGTGCCAGCAGCTTCGTCCTAGCGGGGTCCCGGGAGCTGTTTTTT. The chain uses TRBV7-2 and TRBJ2-2, with 9 bases lining up with TRBD2. The V gene end was trimmed by 3 bases and the J gene end by 9 bases; junction bases not matched to a gene: 8. Germline CDR1 SGHTA, CDR2 FQGNSA. This CDR3 contains 15 residues.

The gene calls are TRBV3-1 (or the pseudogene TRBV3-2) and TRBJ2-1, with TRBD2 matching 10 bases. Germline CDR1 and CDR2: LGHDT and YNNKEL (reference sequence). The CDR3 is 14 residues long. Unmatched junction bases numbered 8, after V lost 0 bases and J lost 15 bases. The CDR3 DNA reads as TGTGCCAGCAGCCAAGAGAGGACTAGCGGCTCCCTGTTCTTC. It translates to CASSQERTSGSLFF.

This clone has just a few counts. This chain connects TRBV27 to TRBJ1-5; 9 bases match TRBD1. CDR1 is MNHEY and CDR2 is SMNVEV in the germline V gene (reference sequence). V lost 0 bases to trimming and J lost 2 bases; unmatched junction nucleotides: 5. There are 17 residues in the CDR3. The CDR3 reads CASSLSQGALGNQPQHF. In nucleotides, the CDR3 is TGTGCCAGCAGTTTATCACAGGGGGCACTAGGCAATCAGCCCCAGCATTTT.